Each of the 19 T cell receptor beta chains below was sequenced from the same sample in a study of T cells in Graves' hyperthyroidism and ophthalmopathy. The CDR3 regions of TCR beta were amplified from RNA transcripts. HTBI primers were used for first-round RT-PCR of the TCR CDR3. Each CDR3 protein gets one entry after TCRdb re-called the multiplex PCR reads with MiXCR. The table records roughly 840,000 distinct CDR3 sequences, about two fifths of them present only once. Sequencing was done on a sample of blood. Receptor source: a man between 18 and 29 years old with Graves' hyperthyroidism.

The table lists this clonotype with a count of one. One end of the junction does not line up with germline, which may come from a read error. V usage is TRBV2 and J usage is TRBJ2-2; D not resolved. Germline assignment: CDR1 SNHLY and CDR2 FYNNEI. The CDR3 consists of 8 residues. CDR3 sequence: CASSDIYF. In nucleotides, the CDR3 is TGTGCCAGCAGTGATATCTACTTT.

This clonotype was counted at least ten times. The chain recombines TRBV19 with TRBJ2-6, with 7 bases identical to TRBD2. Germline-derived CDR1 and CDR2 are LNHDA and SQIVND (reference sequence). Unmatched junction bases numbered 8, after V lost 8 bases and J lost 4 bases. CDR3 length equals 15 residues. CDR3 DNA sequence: TGTGCCAGTGCCTCCGGGGGGATAGGGGCCAACGTCCTGACTTTC. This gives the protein CASASGGIGANVLTF. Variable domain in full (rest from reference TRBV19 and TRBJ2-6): DGGITQSPKYLFRKEGQNVTLSCEQNLNHDAMYWYRQDPGQGLRLIYYSQIVNDFQKGDIAEGYSVSREKKESFPLTVTSAQKNPTAFYLCASASGGIGANVLTFGAGSRLTVL.

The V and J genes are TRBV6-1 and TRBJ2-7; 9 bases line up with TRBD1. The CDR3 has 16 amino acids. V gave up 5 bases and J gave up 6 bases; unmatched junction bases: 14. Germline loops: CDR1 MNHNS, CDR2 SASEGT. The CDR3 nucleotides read TGTGCCAGCAGTCTCAGCGCCGGGACAGGGCTGGGCGAGCAGTACTTC. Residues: CASSLSAGTGLGEQYF.

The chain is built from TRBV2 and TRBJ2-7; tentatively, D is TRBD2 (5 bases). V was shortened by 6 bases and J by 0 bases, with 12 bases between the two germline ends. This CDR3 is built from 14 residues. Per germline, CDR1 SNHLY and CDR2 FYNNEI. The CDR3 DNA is TGTGCCAGCAGCGCGGGCAGGCTCTCCTACGAGCAGTACTTC. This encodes CASSAGRLSYEQYF.

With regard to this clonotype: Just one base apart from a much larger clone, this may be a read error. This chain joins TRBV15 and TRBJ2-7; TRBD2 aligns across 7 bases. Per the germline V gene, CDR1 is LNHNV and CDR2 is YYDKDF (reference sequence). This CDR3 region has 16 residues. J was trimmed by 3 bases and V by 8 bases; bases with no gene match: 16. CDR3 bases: TGTGCCACCGGCGGGGGTAGAGAGGGTCAGGACTACGAGCAGTACTTC. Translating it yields CATGGGREGQDYEQYF.

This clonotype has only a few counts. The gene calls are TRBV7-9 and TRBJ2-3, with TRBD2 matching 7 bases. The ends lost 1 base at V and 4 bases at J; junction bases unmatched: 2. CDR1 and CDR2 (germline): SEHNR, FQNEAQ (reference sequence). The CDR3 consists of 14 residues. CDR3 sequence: CASSLVAGADTQYF. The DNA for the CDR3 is TGTGCCAGCAGCTTAGTGGCGGGAGCAGATACGCAGTATTTT.

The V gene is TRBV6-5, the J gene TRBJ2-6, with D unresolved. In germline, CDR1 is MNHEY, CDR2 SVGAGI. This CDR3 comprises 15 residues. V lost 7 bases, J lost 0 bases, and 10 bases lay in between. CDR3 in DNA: TGTGCCAGCAACCCAGTTCCCTCTGGGGCCAACGTCCTGACTTTC. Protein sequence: CASNPVPSGANVLTF.

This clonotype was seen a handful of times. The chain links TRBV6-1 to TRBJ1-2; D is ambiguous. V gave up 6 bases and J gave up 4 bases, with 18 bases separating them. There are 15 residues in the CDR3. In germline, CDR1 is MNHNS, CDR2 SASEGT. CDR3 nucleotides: TGTGCCAGCAGCTCCACCCTGCTGGACTTCTATGGCTACACCTTC. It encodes CASSSTLLDFYGYTF.

CDR3 region: CASSLTVVDEQYF. The CDR3 DNA is TGCGCCAGCAGCCTGACAGTGGTGGACGAGCAGTACTTC. The rearrangement joins TRBV5-1 to TRBJ2-7; TRBD1 is a possible D gene (5 bases). The CDR3 consists of 13 residues. The V gene lost 4 bases and the J gene lost 5 bases, with 13 bases spanning the gap. Germline CDR1 SGHRS, CDR2 YFSETQ.

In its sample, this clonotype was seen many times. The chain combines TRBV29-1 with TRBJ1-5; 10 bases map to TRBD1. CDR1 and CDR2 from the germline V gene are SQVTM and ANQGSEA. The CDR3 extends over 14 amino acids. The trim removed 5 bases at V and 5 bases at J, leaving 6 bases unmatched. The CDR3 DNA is TGCAGCGTTTTAGCCGGGACAGGGGATCAGCCCCAGCATTTT. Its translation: CSVLAGTGDQPQHF.

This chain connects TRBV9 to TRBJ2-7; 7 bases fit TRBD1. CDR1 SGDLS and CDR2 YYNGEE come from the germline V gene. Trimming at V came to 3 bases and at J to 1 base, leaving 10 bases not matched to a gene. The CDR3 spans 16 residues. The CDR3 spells CASSGKGGQHSYEQYF. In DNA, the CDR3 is TGTGCCAGCAGCGGAAAAGGGGGACAGCATTCCTACGAGCAGTACTTC.

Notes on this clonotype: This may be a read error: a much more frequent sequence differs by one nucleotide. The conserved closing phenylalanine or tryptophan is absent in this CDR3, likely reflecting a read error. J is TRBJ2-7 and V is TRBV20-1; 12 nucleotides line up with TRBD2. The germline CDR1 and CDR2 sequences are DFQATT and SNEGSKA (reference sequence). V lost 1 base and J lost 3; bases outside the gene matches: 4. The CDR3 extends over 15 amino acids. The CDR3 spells CSARGLAGGYYEQYL. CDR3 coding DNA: TGCAGTGCTAGAGGGCTAGCGGGAGGGTACTACGAGCAGTACCTC.

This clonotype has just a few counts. CDR3 in amino acids: CASSEERDLWTDTQYF. The CDR3 nucleotides read TGTGCCAGCAGTGAGGAGCGGGATTTGTGGACAGATACGCAGTATTTT. V and J are TRBV2 and TRBJ2-3, with 7 bases lining up with TRBD2. The CDR3 consists of 16 residues. Per the germline V gene, CDR1 is SNHLY and CDR2 is FYNNEI. Trimming at V came to 3 bases and at J to 3 bases, leaving 9 bases not matched to a gene.

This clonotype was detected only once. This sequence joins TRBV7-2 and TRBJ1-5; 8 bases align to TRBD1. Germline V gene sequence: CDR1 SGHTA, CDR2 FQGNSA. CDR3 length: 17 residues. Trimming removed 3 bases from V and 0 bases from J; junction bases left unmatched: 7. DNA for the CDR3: TGTGCCAGCAGCTTTTTGACAGGGGATGATAGCAATCAGCCCCAGCATTTT. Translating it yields CASSFLTGDDSNQPQHF.

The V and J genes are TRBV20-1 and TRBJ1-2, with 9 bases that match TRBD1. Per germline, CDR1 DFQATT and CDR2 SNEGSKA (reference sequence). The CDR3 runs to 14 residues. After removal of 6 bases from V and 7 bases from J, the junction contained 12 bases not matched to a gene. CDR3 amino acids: CSARGLQGAGGYTF. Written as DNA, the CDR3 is TGCAGTGCCAGGGGATTACAGGGGGCAGGTGGCTACACCTTC.

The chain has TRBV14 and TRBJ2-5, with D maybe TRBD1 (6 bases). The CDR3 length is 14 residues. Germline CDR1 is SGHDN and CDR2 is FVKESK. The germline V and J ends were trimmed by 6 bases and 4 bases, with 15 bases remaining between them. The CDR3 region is CASRDSGIRETQYF. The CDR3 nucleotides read TGTGCCAGCAGGGACAGTGGGATCCGAGAGACCCAGTACTTC.

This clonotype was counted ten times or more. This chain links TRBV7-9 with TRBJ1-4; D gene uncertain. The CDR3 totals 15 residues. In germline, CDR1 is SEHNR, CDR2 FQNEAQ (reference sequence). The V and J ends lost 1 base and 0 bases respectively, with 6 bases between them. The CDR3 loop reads CASSLGHPTNEKLFF. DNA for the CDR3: TGTGCCAGCAGCTTAGGTCACCCAACTAATGAAAAACTGTTTTTT. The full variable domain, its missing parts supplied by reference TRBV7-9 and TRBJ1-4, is DTGVSQNPRHKITKRGQNVTFRCDPISEHNRLYWYRQTLGQGPEFLTYFQNEAQLEKSRLLSDRFSAERPKGSFSTLEIQRTEQGDSAMYLCASSLGHPTNEKLFFGSGTQLSVL.

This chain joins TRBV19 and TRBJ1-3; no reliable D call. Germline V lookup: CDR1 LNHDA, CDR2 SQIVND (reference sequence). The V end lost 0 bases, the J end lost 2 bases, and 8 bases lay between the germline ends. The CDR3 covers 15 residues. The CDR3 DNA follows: TGTGCCAGTAGTATAGAACTAGGCGCTGGAAACACCATATATTTT. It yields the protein CASSIELGAGNTIYF.

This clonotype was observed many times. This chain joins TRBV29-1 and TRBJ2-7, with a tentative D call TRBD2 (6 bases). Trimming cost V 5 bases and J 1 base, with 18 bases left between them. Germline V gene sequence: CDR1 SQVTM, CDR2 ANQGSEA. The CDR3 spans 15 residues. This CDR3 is CSVSQAGRLSYEQYF. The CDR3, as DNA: TGCAGCGTTTCTCAGGCGGGACGGCTATCCTACGAGCAGTACTTC.